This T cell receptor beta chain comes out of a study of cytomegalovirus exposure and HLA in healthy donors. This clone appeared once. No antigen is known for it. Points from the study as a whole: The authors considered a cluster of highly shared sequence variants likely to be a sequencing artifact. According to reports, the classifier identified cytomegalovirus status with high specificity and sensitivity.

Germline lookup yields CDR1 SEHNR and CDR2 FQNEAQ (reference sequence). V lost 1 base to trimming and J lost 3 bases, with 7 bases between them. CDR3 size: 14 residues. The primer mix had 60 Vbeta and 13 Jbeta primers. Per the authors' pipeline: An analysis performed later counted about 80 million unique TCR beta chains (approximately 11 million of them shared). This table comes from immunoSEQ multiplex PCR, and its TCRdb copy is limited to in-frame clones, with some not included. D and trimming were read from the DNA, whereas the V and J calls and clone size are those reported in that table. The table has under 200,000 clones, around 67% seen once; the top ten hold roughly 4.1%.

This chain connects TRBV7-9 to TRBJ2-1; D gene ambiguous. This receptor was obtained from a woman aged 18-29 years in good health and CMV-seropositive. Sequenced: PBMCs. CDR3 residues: CASSLGSGYNEQFF. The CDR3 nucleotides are TGTGCCAGCAGCTTAGGGAGTGGCTACAATGAGCAGTTCTTC.